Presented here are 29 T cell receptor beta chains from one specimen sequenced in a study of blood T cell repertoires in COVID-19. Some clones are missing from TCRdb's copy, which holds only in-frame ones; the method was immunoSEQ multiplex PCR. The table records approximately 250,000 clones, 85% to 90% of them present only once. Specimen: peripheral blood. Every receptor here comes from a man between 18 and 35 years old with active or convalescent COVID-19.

The CDR3 DNA is TGTGCCAGCAGCGTAGGAGGGTCTGGGGCCAACGTCCTGACTTTC. It is translated as CASSVGGSGANVLTF. V and J are TRBV9 and TRBJ2-6; D perhaps matches TRBD2 (5 bases). In germline, CDR1 is SGDLS, CDR2 YYNGEE. V lost 0 bases and J lost 1, with 5 bases in between. The CDR3 spans 15 residues.

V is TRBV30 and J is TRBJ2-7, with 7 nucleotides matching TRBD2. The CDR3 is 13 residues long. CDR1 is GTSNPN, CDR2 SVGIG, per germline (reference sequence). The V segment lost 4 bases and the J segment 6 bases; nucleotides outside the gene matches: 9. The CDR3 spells CAWNLGPGGEQYF. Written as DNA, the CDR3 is TGTGCCTGGAACTTGGGGCCGGGGGGCGAGCAGTACTTC.

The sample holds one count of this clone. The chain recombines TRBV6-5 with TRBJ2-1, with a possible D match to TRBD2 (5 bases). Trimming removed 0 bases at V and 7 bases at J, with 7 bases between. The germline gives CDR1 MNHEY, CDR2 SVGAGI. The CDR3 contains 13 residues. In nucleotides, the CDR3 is TGTGCCAGCAGTTACTCACGGACTAATGAGCAGTTCTTC. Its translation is CASSYSRTNEQFF.

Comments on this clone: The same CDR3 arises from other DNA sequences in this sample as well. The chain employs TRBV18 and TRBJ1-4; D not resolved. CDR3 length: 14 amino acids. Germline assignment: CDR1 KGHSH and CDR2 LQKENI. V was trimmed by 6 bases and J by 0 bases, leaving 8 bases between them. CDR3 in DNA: TGTGCCAGCTCGCCCGGTGCAACTAATGAAAAACTGTTTTTT. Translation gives CASSPGATNEKLFF.

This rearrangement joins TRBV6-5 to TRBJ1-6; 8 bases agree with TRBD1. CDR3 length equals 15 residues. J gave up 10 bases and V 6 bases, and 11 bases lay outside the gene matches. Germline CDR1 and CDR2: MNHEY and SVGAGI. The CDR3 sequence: CASSSLRGRESPLHF. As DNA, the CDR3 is TGTGCCAGCAGCTCCCTCAGGGGGCGAGAATCACCCCTCCACTTT.

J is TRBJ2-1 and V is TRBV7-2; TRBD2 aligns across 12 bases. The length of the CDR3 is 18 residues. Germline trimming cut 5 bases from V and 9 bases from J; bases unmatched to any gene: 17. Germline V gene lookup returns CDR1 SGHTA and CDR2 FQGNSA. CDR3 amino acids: CASSPPGSSGRAWVEQFF. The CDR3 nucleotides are TGTGCCAGCAGCCCTCCCGGCTCTAGCGGGAGGGCCTGGGTTGAGCAGTTCTTC.

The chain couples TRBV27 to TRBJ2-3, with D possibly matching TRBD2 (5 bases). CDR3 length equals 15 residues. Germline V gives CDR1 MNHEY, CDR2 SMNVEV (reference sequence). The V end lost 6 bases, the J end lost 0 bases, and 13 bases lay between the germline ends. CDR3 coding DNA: TGTGCCAGCAGGAGGGTTATTGGTAGCACAGATACGCAGTATTTT. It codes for CASRRVIGSTDTQYF.

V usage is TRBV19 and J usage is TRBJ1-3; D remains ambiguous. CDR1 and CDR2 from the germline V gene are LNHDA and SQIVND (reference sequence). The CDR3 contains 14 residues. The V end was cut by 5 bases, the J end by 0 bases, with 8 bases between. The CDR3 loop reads CASSQKRSGNTIYF. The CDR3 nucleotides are TGTGCCAGTAGTCAGAAACGCTCTGGAAACACCATATATTTT.

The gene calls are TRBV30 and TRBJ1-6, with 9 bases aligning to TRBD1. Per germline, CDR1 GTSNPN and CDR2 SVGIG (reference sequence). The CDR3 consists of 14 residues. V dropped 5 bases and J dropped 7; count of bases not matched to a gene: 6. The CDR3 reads CAWEGTGGNSPLHF. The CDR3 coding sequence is TGTGCCTGGGAGGGCACAGGGGGCAATTCACCCCTCCACTTT.

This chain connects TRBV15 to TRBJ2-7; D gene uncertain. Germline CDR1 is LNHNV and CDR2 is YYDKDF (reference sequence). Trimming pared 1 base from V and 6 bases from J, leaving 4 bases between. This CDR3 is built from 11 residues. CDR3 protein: CATSRGSEQYF. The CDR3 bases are TGTGCCACCAGCAGAGGTAGCGAGCAGTACTTC.

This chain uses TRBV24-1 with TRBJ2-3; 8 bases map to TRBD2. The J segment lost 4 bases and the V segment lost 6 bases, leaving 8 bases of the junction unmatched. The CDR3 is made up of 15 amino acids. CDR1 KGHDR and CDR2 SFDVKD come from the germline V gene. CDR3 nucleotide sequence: TGTGCCACCAGTTCGTTCGGCGGGGGGTCAGATACGCAGTATTTT. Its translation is CATSSFGGGSDTQYF.

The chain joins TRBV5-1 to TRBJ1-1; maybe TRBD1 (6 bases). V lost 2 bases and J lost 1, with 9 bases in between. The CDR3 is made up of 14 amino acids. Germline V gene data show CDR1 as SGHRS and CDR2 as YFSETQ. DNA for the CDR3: TGCGCCAGCAGCTTTACAGGGACGAACACTGAAGCTTTCTTT. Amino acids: CASSFTGTNTEAFF.

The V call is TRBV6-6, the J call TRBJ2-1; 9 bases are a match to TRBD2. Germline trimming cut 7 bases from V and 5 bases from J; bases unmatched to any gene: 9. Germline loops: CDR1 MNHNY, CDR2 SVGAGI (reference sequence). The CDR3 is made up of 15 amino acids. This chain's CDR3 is CASTGGLAPNNEQFF. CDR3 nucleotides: TGTGCCAGCACGGGAGGACTAGCGCCTAACAATGAGCAGTTCTTC.

CDR3: CASSLYRELPYEQYF. In DNA form, the CDR3 reads TGTGCCAGCAGTTTATACCGGGAACTTCCCTACGAGCAGTACTTC. This chain connects TRBV27 to TRBJ2-7; maybe TRBD2 (5 bases). V dropped 1 base and J dropped 2 bases, with 12 bases sitting between them. This CDR3 region has 15 residues. Germline loops: CDR1 MNHEY, CDR2 SMNVEV (reference sequence).

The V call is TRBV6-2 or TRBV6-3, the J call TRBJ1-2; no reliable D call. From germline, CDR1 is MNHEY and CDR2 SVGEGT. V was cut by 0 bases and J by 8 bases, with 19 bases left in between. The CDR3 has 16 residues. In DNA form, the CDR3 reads TGTGCCAGCAGTTACTCGAACCTGGGAGGAGGTGGCGGCTACACCTTC. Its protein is CASSYSNLGGGGGYTF.

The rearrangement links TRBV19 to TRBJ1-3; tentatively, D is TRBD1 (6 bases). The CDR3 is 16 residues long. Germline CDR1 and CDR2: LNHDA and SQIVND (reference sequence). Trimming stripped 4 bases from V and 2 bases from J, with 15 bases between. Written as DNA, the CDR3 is TGTGCCAGTAGTACCTCAGGGGACCAAACTGGAAACACCATATATTTT. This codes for CASSTSGDQTGNTIYF. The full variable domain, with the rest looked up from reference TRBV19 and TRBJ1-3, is DGGITQSPKYLFRKEGQNVTLSCEQNLNHDAMYWYRQDPGQGLRLIYYSQIVNDFQKGDIAEGYSVSREKKESFPLTVTSAQKNPTAFYLCASSTSGDQTGNTIYFGEGSWLTVV.

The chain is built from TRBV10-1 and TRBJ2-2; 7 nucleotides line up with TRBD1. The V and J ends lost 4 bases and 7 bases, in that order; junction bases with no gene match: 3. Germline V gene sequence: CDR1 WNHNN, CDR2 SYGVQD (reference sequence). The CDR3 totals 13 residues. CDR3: CASSGTGVGELFF. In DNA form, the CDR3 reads TGCGCCAGCAGTGGGACAGGCGTCGGGGAGCTGTTTTTT.

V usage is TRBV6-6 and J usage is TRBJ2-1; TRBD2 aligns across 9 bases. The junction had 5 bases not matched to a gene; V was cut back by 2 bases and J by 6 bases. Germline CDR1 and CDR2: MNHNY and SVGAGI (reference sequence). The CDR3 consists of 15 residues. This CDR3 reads CASSYGTSLLNEQFF. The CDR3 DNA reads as TGTGCCAGCAGTTACGGGACTAGCCTTCTCAATGAGCAGTTCTTC.

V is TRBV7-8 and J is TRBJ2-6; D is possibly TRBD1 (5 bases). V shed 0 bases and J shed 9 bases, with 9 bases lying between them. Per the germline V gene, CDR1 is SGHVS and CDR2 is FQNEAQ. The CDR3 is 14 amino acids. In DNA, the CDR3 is TGTGCCAGCAGCTTAGCGGGCCAGGGCAACGTCCTGACTTTC. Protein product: CASSLAGQGNVLTF.

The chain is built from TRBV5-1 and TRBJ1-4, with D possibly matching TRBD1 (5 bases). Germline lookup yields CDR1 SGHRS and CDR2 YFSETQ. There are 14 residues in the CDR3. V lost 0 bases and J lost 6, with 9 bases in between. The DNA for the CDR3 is TGCGCCAGCAGCTTGGAAGGGGTCCATGAAAAACTGTTTTTT. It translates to CASSLEGVHEKLFF.

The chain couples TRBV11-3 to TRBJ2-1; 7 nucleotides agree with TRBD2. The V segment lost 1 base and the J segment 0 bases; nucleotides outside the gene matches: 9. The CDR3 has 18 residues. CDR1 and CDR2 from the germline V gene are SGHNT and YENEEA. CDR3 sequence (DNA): TGTGCCAGCAGCTTAGCCCTCTCCAGGACTAGCTCCTACAATGAGCAGTTCTTC. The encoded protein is CASSLALSRTSSYNEQFF.

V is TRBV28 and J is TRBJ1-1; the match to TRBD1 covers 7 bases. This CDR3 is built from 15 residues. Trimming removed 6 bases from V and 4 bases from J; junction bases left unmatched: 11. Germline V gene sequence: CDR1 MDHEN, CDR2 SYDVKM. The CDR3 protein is CASRRGDRDATEAFF. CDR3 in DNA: TGTGCCAGCAGACGGGGCGACAGGGACGCCACTGAAGCTTTCTTT.

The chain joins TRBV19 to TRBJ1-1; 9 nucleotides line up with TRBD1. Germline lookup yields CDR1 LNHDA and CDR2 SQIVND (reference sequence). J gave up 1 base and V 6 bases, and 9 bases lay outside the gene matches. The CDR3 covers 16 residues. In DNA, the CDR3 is TGTGCCAGTAGCCTTAGGACAGGGGCCGCGAACACTGAAGCTTTCTTT. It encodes CASSLRTGAANTEAFF.

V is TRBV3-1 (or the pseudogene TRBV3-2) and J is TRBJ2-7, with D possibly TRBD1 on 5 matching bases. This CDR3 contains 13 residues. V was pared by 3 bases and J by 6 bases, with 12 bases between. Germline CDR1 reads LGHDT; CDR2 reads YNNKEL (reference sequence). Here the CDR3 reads CASSQGQPGEQYF. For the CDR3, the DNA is TGTGCCAGCAGCCAGGGGCAACCGGGCGAGCAGTACTTC.

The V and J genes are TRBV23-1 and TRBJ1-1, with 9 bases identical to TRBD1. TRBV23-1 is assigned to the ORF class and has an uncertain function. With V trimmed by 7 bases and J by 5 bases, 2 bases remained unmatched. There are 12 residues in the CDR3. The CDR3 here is CASTGTGTEAFF. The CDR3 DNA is TGCGCCAGCACCGGGACAGGGACTGAAGCTTTCTTT.

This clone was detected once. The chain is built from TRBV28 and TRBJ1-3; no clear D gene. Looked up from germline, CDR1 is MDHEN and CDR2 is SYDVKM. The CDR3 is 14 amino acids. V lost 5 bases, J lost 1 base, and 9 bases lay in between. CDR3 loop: CASSPQMSGNTIYF. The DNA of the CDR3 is TGTGCCAGCAGTCCCCAGATGTCTGGAAACACCATATATTTT.

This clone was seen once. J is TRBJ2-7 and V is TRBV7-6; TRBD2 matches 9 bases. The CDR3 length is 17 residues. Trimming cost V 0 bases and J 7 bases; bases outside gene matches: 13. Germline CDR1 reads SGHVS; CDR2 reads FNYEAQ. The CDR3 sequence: CASSLANAAGGPGEQYF. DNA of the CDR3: TGTGCCAGCAGCTTAGCTAACGCGGCGGGAGGGCCGGGGGAGCAGTACTTC.

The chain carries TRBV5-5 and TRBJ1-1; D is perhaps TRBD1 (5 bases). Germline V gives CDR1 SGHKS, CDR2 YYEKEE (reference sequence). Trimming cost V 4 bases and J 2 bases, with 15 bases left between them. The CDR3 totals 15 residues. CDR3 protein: CASSQTTGFNTEAFF. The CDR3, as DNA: TGTGCCAGCAGCCAGACCACAGGATTCAACACTGAAGCTTTCTTT.

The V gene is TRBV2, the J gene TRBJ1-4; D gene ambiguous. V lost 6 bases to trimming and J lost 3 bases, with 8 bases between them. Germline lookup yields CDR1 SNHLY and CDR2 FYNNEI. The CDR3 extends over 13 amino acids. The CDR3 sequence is CASRGHPNEKLFF. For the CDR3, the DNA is TGTGCCAGCAGGGGCCATCCTAATGAAAAACTGTTTTTT.